This record concerns one T cell receptor beta chain sequence. Its specificity is unknown. The data were taken from a study of T-cell memory formation after mild COVID-19. About the study: Each donor largely had its own TCR clusters.

cDNA libraries for TCR alpha and TCR beta, carrying sample barcodes and UMIs, came from 5'RACE with constant-segment primers. From the 5' RACE reads, TCRdb called clonotypes with MiXCR, one entry per CDR3 protein. Of about 430,000 distinct CDR3 sequences in the sample, approximately 24% are singletons; the top ten hold around 9%. Findings of the study overall: Mostly located in CM and EM were contracting CD4+ clones, with contracting CD8+ clones located in EMRA. Contracting clones from day 15 to 85 showed balanced CD4/CD8; later expanders favored CD4+.

Germline V gene lookup returns CDR1 MNHNY and CDR2 SVGAGI (reference sequence). V was clipped by 6 bases and J by 6 bases, with 11 bases between them. This CDR3 region has 12 residues. The TCR originated in an adult woman who had mild COVID-19 (a few samples of this study predate the infection). Cell type and time point are not known. Source material: PBMCs or a T cell subset sorted from them (not recorded which). V usage is TRBV6-6 and J usage is TRBJ1-2; weak D call: TRBD1 (5 bases). Here the CDR3 DNA reads TGTGCCAGCAGAACAGGTCCCGATGGCTACACCTTC. It encodes CASRTGPDGYTF.